Below are 24 T cell receptor beta chains sequenced from a single sample in a study of blood T cell repertoires in COVID-19. Here immunoSEQ multiplex PCR was the method, and the copy in TCRdb shows in-frame clones only, minus some. The table lists under 100,000 clones, 81% of them singletons. Sequenced material: peripheral blood. The receptors come from a man aged 80 or over with active or convalescent COVID-19.

This chain connects TRBV6-5 to TRBJ1-6; 8 bases are shared with TRBD1. Germline V CDR1 and CDR2: MNHEY, SVGAGI. The V and J ends lost 10 bases and 9 bases, in that order; junction bases with no gene match: 11. This CDR3 contains 14 residues. DNA of the CDR3: TGTGCCATCAGGGACAGGCCGGGGAGTTCACCCCTCCACTTT. This translates into CAIRDRPGSSPLHF.

V and J are TRBV6-5 and TRBJ1-6; TRBD1 aligns across 8 bases. The CDR3 consists of 13 residues. The ends lost 7 bases at V and 9 bases at J; junction bases unmatched: 5. The germline CDR1 and CDR2 sequences are MNHEY and SVGAGI. The chain's CDR3 is CASIGQGFSPLHF. The CDR3 region has the DNA TGTGCCAGCATCGGACAGGGTTTTTCACCCCTCCACTTT.

The chain carries TRBV7-9 and TRBJ1-3; tentative D call: TRBD1 (6 bases). The V and J ends lost 1 base and 0 bases respectively, with 10 bases between them. CDR3 length: 16 residues. Germline CDR1 SEHNR, CDR2 FQNEAQ (reference sequence). The CDR3 nucleotides read TGTGCCAGCAGCTTAGTGGTAGGGGGCTCTGGAAACACCATATATTTT. Its protein is CASSLVVGGSGNTIYF.

There are a few counts of this clone. The chain uses TRBV19 and TRBJ1-5, with D unclear. Germline CDR1 LNHDA, CDR2 SQIVND (reference sequence). V lost 1 base to trimming and J lost 4 bases, with 8 bases between them. The CDR3 is 14 residues long. CDR3 sequence (DNA): TGTGCCAGTAGTATAGGGAGGCCAAATCAGCCCCAGCATTTT. It specifies CASSIGRPNQPQHF.

This clone was counted only a few times. The chain links TRBV6-5 to TRBJ1-2; TRBD1 is a possible D gene (5 bases). Germline loops: CDR1 MNHEY, CDR2 SVGAGI. The CDR3 contains 12 residues. The ends were cut back, 8 bases at V and 5 bases at J, with 12 bases in the middle. CDR3 in amino acids: CASRRGSYGYTF. For the CDR3, the DNA is TGTGCCAGCCGCCGGGGGTCTTATGGCTACACCTTC.

The gene calls are TRBV20-1 and TRBJ1-2; D is unresolved. V gave up 3 bases and J gave up 6 bases, with 5 bases separating them. Germline values: CDR1 DFQATT, CDR2 SNEGSKA (reference sequence). There are 10 residues in the CDR3. CDR3 in DNA: TGCAGTGCTAGCGAGAATGGCTACACCTTC. Translation gives CSASENGYTF.

The chain is built from TRBV20-1 and TRBJ2-3; D is unclear. Germline V gene lookup returns CDR1 DFQATT and CDR2 SNEGSKA (reference sequence). The V and J ends lost 3 bases and 6 bases respectively, with 7 bases between them. The CDR3 covers 11 residues. CDR3 sequence: CSASSVDTQYF. The CDR3 region has the DNA TGCAGTGCTAGCTCTGTGGATACGCAGTATTTT.

This chain links TRBV5-1 with TRBJ1-2, with D unclear. The V end was cut by 0 bases, the J end by 6 bases, with 12 bases between. CDR1 SGHRS and CDR2 YFSETQ come from the germline V gene. The length of the CDR3 is 14 residues. CDR3 region: CASSLEFGVHGYTF. The CDR3 DNA is TGCGCCAGCAGCTTGGAGTTCGGTGTTCATGGCTACACCTTC.

The rearrangement joins TRBV11-2 to TRBJ2-1, with TRBD2 matching 9 bases. Germline CDR1 SGHAT, CDR2 FQNNGV. This CDR3 has 13 residues. V lost 8 bases to trimming and J lost 8 bases; unmatched junction nucleotides: 7. The CDR3 bases are TGTGCCAGCGGGCTAGCGGGAATGGATGAGCAGTTCTTC. This encodes CASGLAGMDEQFF.

The J gene is TRBJ1-2, the V gene TRBV18; 7 bases are a match to TRBD1. The V gene end was trimmed by 4 bases and the J gene end by 6 bases; junction bases not matched to a gene: 8. CDR1 is KGHSH and CDR2 is LQKENI in the germline V gene. CDR3 length equals 14 residues. In nucleotides, the CDR3 is TGTGCCAGCTCACTCGACAGGGATTTACATGGCTACACCTTC. This sequence encodes CASSLDRDLHGYTF.

The rearrangement joins TRBV5-5 to TRBJ2-3; the D is unclear. The V end lost 1 base, the J end lost 5 bases, and 11 bases lay between the germline ends. The CDR3 covers 14 residues. Germline V gene lookup returns CDR1 SGHKS and CDR2 YYEKEE (reference sequence). The CDR3: CASSLFILRDTQYF. CDR3 nucleotides: TGTGCCAGCAGCTTGTTTATCCTAAGAGATACGCAGTATTTT.

The CDR3 DNA follows: TGCGCCAGCAGCTTACAGGGGTTCCAAGAGACCCAGTACTTC. It specifies CASSLQGFQETQYF. This sequence joins TRBV5-1 and TRBJ2-5, with 7 nucleotides matching TRBD1. After removal of 2 bases from V and 1 base from J, the junction contained 2 bases not matched to a gene. The CDR3 runs 14 residues. Looked up from germline, CDR1 is SGHRS and CDR2 is YFSETQ.

V usage is TRBV7-6 and J usage is TRBJ1-3; 8 bases are a match to TRBD1. The J segment lost 0 bases and the V segment lost 6 bases, leaving 7 bases of the junction unmatched. Germline CDR1 SGHVS, CDR2 FNYEAQ. This CDR3 has 16 amino acids. In nucleotides, the CDR3 is TGTGCCAGCAGTCCTCCAGGGGGCTTCTCTGGAAACACCATATATTTT. Translating it yields CASSPPGGFSGNTIYF.

The rearrangement joins TRBV5-1 to TRBJ1-1, with no clear D. The germline gives CDR1 SGHRS, CDR2 YFSETQ. CDR3 length: 15 amino acids. Trimming removed 1 base from V and 1 base from J, with 11 bases in between. The DNA for the CDR3 is TGCGCCAGCAGCTTGTATACGCCAGGGAACACTGAAGCTTTCTTT. Translating gives CASSLYTPGNTEAFF.

The rearrangement uses TRBV4-1 and TRBJ2-2; 9 bases map to TRBD2. The J segment lost 1 base and the V segment lost 0 bases, leaving 6 bases of the junction unmatched. From germline, CDR1 is MGHRA and CDR2 YSYEKL. The CDR3 totals 18 residues. The CDR3 reads CASSQDPSSGENTGELFF. CDR3 coding DNA: TGCGCCAGCAGCCAAGATCCCTCTAGCGGGGAGAACACCGGGGAGCTGTTTTTT.

DNA for the CDR3: TGCGCCAGCAGCTCCCGACAGAGGGGGGAGACCCAGTACTTC. Translated, it gives CASSSRQRGETQYF. V is TRBV4-1 and J is TRBJ2-5; D might be TRBD1 (6 bases). V lost 5 bases and J lost 5, with 15 bases in between. From germline, CDR1 is MGHRA and CDR2 YSYEKL. This CDR3 is built from 14 residues.

The V call is TRBV30, the J call TRBJ1-5; perhaps TRBD1 as D (5 bases). Trimming pared 4 bases from V and 0 bases from J, leaving 7 bases between. The CDR3 has 13 residues. The germline gives CDR1 GTSNPN, CDR2 SVGIG (reference sequence). CDR3 sequence reads: CAWKGNSNQPQHF. The CDR3 DNA is TGTGCCTGGAAGGGGAATAGCAATCAGCCCCAGCATTTT. Variable domain in full (rest from reference TRBV30 and TRBJ1-5): SQTIHQWPATLVQPVGSPLSLECTVEGTSNPNLYWYRQAAGRGLQLLFYSVGIGQISSEVPQNLSASRPQDRQFILSSKKLLLSDSGFYLCAWKGNSNQPQHFGDGTRLSIL.

This chain uses TRBV6-2 or TRBV6-3 with TRBJ1-6; a weak D match, TRBD1 (5 bases). There are 12 residues in the CDR3. V was trimmed by 6 bases and J by 12 bases, leaving 12 bases between them. CDR1 is MNHEY and CDR2 is SVGEGT in the germline V gene. In nucleotides, the CDR3 is TGTGCCAGCAGCCCCACGGGGGAACCCCTCCACTTT. This sequence encodes CASSPTGEPLHF.

The chain carries TRBV6-5 and TRBJ1-1; TRBD1 matches 8 bases. CDR3 size: 13 residues. CDR1 MNHEY and CDR2 SVGAGI come from the germline V gene. This CDR3 is CAIRDRKNTEAFF. As DNA, the CDR3 is TGTGCTATCCGGGACAGGAAGAACACTGAAGCTTTCTTT.

CDR3 loop: CASSQFRGQTDTQYF. Written as DNA, the CDR3 is TGTGCCAGCAGCCAATTCAGGGGGCAGACAGATACGCAGTATTTT. This chain joins TRBV4-2 and TRBJ2-3, with 8 bases fitting TRBD1. This CDR3 has 15 amino acids. Germline values: CDR1 LGHNA, CDR2 YNFKEQ. After removal of 2 bases from V and 3 bases from J, the junction contained 4 bases not matched to a gene.

This clone was recorded once. The V and J genes are TRBV18 and TRBJ2-1; 8 bases fit TRBD2. The CDR3 spans 15 residues. Trimming removed 3 bases from V and 7 bases from J; junction bases left unmatched: 8. The germline gives CDR1 KGHSH, CDR2 LQKENI. CDR3 amino acids: CASSPTSGGANEQFF. The CDR3 DNA is TGTGCCAGCTCACCTACTAGCGGCGGGGCTAATGAGCAGTTCTTC.

J is TRBJ2-2 and V is TRBV5-1, with TRBD2 as a possible D gene (7 bases). Trimming took 5 bases from V and 1 from J, leaving 12 bases between them. Germline loops: CDR1 SGHRS, CDR2 YFSETQ. The CDR3 has 15 amino acids. CDR3: CASSLGGVNTGELFF. The CDR3 DNA reads TGCGCCAGCAGTTTAGGGGGGGTGAACACCGGGGAGCTGTTTTTT. Full variable domain (rest looked up from reference TRBV5-1 and TRBJ2-2): KAGVTQTPRYLIKTRGQQVTLSCSPISGHRSVSWYQQTPGQGLQFLFEYFSETQRNKGNFPGRFSGRQFSNSRSEMNVSTLELGDSALYLCASSLGGVNTGELFFGEGSRLTVL.

V is TRBV30 and J is TRBJ2-5; 8 bases are a match to TRBD2. V lost 1 base, J lost 0 bases, and 16 bases stayed unmatched. Germline V CDR1 and CDR2: GTSNPN, SVGIG (reference sequence). This CDR3 region has 19 residues. CDR3 sequence: CAWSGRRRGVNGDQETQYF. Here the CDR3 DNA reads TGTGCCTGGAGTGGTCGTAGGCGGGGGGTAAACGGCGACCAAGAGACCCAGTACTTC.

V gene TRBV5-1 combines with J gene TRBJ1-6; D possibly corresponds to TRBD1 (6 bases). V was cut by 4 bases and J by 10 bases, with 21 bases left in between. Germline CDR1 is SGHRS and CDR2 is YFSETQ. The CDR3 runs 16 residues. The CDR3 region has the DNA TGCGCCAGCAGCAGGGCCCAGGGGTCCGGCGGATCACCCCTCCACTTT. It yields the protein CASSRAQGSGGSPLHF. The whole variable domain, remainder taken from reference TRBV5-1 and TRBJ1-6, is KAGVTQTPRYLIKTRGQQVTLSCSPISGHRSVSWYQQTPGQGLQFLFEYFSETQRNKGNFPGRFSGRQFSNSRSEMNVSTLELGDSALYLCASSRAQGSGGSPLHFGNGTRLTVT.